These T cell receptor beta chains were read from a single sample in a study of blood T cell repertoires in COVID-19. Produced via immunoSEQ multiplex PCR; TCRdb's table is partial and in-frame only. The data show roughly 34,000 clones, about 87% seen once. The sample taken for sequencing was peripheral blood. The source of these receptors is a man between 60 and 70 years old with active COVID-19. Each CDR3 is given without its conserved first and last residue.

j_call v_call cdr3_aa
TRBJ2-7 TRBV4-2 ASSQASGGGRYEQY
TRBJ2-3 TRBV5-1 ASSLDSTDTQY
TRBJ1-1 TRBV5-1 ASSEDRDRRSVNTEAF
TRBJ2-7 TRBV6-5 ASSYPSGTSGYEQY
TRBJ2-7 TRBV27 ASSLSLARYEQY
TRBJ2-5 TRBV6-5 ASSYSAGRGETQY
TRBJ1-2 TRBV5-5 ASSYRDSRAYGYT
TRBJ2-1 TRBV6-1 ASSVPAGTSGSVEQF
TRBJ2-1 TRBV7-8 ASSLASGMGNYNEQF
TRBJ2-1 TRBV15 ATSIGTSGWNEQF
TRBJ2-3 TRBV5-1 ASSLVGITDTQY
TRBJ2-3 TRBV6-4 ASSPGGSGSADTQY
TRBJ2-7 TRBV18 ASSPDRAYSYEQY
TRBJ2-2 TRBV11-2 ASTQILRGELF
TRBJ2-7 TRBV19 ASSIILAGAEQY
TRBJ2-1 TRBV28 ASSPTWASGREGSYNEQF
TRBJ2-7 TRBV7-7 ASSLGRGARYEQY
TRBJ2-7 TRBV2 ASGAGGRREQY
TRBJ2-3 TRBV3-1/TRBV3-2 ASSPRGAGGFTDTQY
TRBJ2-3 TRBV6-5 ASRWTSAADTQY
TRBJ1-1 TRBV5-1 ASSGTRNTEAF
TRBJ2-7 TRBV5-6 ASSLHQVYEQY
TRBJ2-4 TRBV9 ASSVELGAGVINQY
TRBJ2-1 TRBV6-5 ASSHEGQGRNEQF
TRBJ2-1 TRBV18 ASSPLGSGRAFNEQF
TRBJ2-3 TRBV7-8 ASSLAYLTGRSTDTQY
TRBJ2-2 TRBV4-1 ASSPPFRELF
TRBJ2-7 TRBV5-1 ASSGDGSSYEQY
TRBJ2-1 TRBV4-2 ASSQGLRGLNEQF